The subject of this entry is one T cell receptor (beta chain). CDR3 size: 15 residues. Trimming at V came to 2 bases and at J to 5 bases, leaving 8 bases not matched to a gene. The germline CDR1 and CDR2 sequences are MNHEY and SVGAGI. This record comes from a study of blood T cell repertoires in COVID-19. Assay used: immunoSEQ multiplex PCR; TCRdb lists only in-frame clones, some missing. The sample shows fewer than 250,000 clones, 85% to 90% of them seen only once. This sequence was found in a man in his forties or fifties with acute or convalescent COVID-19. Sequenced sample: peripheral blood. J is TRBJ1-2 and V is TRBV6-5; 7 nucleotides align to TRBD1. The CDR3 nucleotides are TGTGCCAGCAGTTACCGCGAAGGGGGCGCATATGGCTACACCTTC. Residues: CASSYREGGAYGYTF.